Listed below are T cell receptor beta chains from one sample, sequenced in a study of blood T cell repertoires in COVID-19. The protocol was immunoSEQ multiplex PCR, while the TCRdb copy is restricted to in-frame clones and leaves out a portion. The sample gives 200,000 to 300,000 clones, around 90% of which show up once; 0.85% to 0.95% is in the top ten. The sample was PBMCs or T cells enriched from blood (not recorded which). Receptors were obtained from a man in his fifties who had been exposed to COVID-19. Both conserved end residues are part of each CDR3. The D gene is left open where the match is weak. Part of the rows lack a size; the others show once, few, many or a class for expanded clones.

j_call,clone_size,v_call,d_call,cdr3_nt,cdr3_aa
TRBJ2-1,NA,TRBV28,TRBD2,TGTGCCAGCAGTTCGCCGGGACTAGCGGGAGCCTACAATGAGCAGTTCTTC,CASSSPGLAGAYNEQFF
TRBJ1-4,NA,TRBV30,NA,TGTGCCTGGAGTGCAACCACAGGGTTGGGCGAAAAACTGTTTTTT,CAWSATTGLGEKLFF
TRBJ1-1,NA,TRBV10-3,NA,TGTGCCATCAGTGAGTACAGGGACACTGAAGCTTTCTTT,CAISEYRDTEAFF
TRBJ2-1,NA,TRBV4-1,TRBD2,TGCGCCAGCAGCCTTAGCGGGGGTACCTACAATGAGCAGTTCTTC,CASSLSGGTYNEQFF
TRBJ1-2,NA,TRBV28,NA,TGTGCCAGCACTGCACTACTTAGTCTCTATGGCTACACCTTC,CASTALLSLYGYTF
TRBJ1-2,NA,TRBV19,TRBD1,TGTGCCAGTAGCAGACAGGGTTTTGGCTACACCTTC,CASSRQGFGYTF
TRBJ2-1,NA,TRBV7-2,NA,TGTGCCAGCAGCGTAGACAGATGGTACAATGAGCAGTTCTTC,CASSVDRWYNEQFF
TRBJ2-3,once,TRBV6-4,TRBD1,TGTGCCAGCAGTGATGGGACAGGGGGCGGCACAGATACGCAGTATTTT,CASSDGTGGGTDTQYF
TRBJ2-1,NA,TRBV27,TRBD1,TGTGCCAGCAGTTTACTAGACACAGGGGGCTTGGATGAGCAGTTCTTC,CASSLLDTGGLDEQFF
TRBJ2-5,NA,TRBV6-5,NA,TGTGCCAACAACCGGCTAGCCCAAGAGACCCAGTACTTC,CANNRLAQETQYF
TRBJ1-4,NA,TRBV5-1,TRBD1,TGCGCCAGCAGCCGTACAGGGGCAACTAATGAAAAACTGTTTTTT,CASSRTGATNEKLFF
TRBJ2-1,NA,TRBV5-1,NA,TGCGCCAGCAGCTCGACGGTAGGGGGGGACGGTGTAGAGTTCTTC,CASSSTVGGDGVEFF
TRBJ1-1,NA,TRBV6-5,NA,TGTGCCAGCAGATCCCGGGGAAATACTGAAGCTTTCTTT,CASRSRGNTEAFF
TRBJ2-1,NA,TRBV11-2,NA,TGTGCCAGCAGCTTAGGTTATTTCTCGGATGAGCAGTTCTTC,CASSLGYFSDEQFF
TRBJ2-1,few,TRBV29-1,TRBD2,TGCAGCGCCATGAGCGGGGGGTACAATGAGCAGTTCTTC,CSAMSGGYNEQFF
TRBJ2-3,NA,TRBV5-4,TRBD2,TGTGCCAGCAGCTGGGGACTCGGGGGGGAAGATACGCAGTATTTT,CASSWGLGGEDTQYF
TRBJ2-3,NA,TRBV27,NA,TGTGCCAGCAGTTTAGCAAGCGCCAGCACAGATACGCAGTATTTT,CASSLASASTDTQYF
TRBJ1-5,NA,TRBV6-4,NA,TGTGCCAGCAGTCCGTCCTACAATCAGCCCCAGCATTTT,CASSPSYNQPQHF
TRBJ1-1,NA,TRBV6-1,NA,TGTGCCAGCAGTGAGTCGCCAGGGCGCGAAGCTTTCTTT,CASSESPGREAFF
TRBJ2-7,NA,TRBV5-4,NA,TGTGCCAGCAGCTTTGGGGGGTTCGAGCAGTACTTC,CASSFGGFEQYF
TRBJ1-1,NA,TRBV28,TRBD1,TGTGCCAGCAGTTCCCCCTCGGACAGGGGGAACACTGAAGCTTTCTTT,CASSSPSDRGNTEAFF
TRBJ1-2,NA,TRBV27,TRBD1,TGTGCCAGCAGTCCGACAGGGGGCCAGCATGGCTACACCTTC,CASSPTGGQHGYTF
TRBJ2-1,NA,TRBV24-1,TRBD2,TGTGCCACCAGTGATTTGGGCGGGGGGACGTACAATGAGCAGTTCTTC,CATSDLGGGTYNEQFF
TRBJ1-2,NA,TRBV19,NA,TGTGCCAGTACCGTGGACACGAACCGAAACTATGGCTACACCTTC,CASTVDTNRNYGYTF
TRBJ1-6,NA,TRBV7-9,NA,TGTGCCAGCAGCTACCAGACATTGAATTCACCCCTCCACTTT,CASSYQTLNSPLHF
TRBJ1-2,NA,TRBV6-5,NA,TGTGCCAGCAGCGACAGGCTCCTATCTGGCTACACCTTC,CASSDRLLSGYTF
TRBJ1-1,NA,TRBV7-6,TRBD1,TGTGCCAGCAGCCCAAGTGCCGGGACAGGCTGGGGCGCTGAAGCTTTCTTT,CASSPSAGTGWGAEAFF
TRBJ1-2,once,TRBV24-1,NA,TGTGCCACCAGTGATACAGGATCGGGGGTATATGGCTACACCTTC,CATSDTGSGVYGYTF